These 28 T cell receptor beta chains came from one sample sequenced in a study of CD8 T cells in ankylosing spondylitis. TCRdb redid the calling of the 5' RACE reads with MiXCR, one entry per CDR3 protein. This table has under 300,000 distinct CDR3 sequences, roughly 10% appearing once. Sequencing used blood, either unsorted or a sorted T cell fraction (not recorded which). These receptors were collected from a male donor with ankylosing spondylitis or in good health (not recorded which).

This clonotype was found many times. The chain joins TRBV5-5 to TRBJ2-6, with a tentative D call TRBD1 (6 bases). The CDR3 has 18 residues. V shed 0 bases and J shed 0 bases, with 13 bases lying between them. The germline V gene has CDR1 SGHKS and CDR2 YYEKEE (reference sequence). The CDR3 DNA follows: TGTGCCAGCAGCTTGGAATCAGGGGCCGTCTCTGGGGCCAACGTCCTGACTTTC. It is translated as CASSLESGAVSGANVLTF.

This clonotype was detected ten times or more. This sequence joins TRBV6-5 and TRBJ2-3; D might be TRBD2 (5 bases). Germline lookup yields CDR1 MNHEY and CDR2 SVGAGI. V dropped 4 bases and J dropped 0 bases, with 23 bases sitting between them. The CDR3 is 19 residues long. The CDR3 sequence is CASSSPRGLLSYSTDTQYF. The CDR3 bases are TGTGCCAGCAGTTCGCCCCGGGGTCTCCTCTCCTATAGCACAGATACGCAGTATTTT.

The chain carries TRBV6-5 and TRBJ1-1; D unclear. The germline CDR1 and CDR2 sequences are MNHEY and SVGAGI. The V end lost 0 bases, the J end lost 0 bases, and 5 bases lay between the germline ends. The CDR3 sequence is 14 residues long. The CDR3 sequence is CASSYSGMNTEAFF. The DNA for the CDR3 is TGTGCCAGCAGTTACTCTGGCATGAACACTGAAGCTTTCTTT.

At least ten counts were recorded for this clonotype. This sequence joins TRBV6-5 and TRBJ1-4; TRBD1 matches 11 bases. CDR3 size: 14 residues. V dropped 4 bases and J dropped 8; count of bases not matched to a gene: 3. The germline V gene has CDR1 MNHEY and CDR2 SVGAGI. The CDR3 DNA is TGTGCCAGCAGTTGGGACAGGGGGGGAGAAAAACTGTTTTTT. This codes for CASSWDRGGEKLFF.

Ten or more counts support this clonotype. The chain joins TRBV20-1 to TRBJ1-5; TRBD1 might be the D (6 bases). Trimming stripped 1 base from V and 3 bases from J, with 10 bases between. Germline V gene sequence: CDR1 DFQATT, CDR2 SNEGSKA (reference sequence). This CDR3 is built from 14 residues. CDR3 coding DNA: TGCAGTGCTAGAGTGGGGGCGGACAATCAGCCCCAGCATTTT. Amino acids: CSARVGADNQPQHF.

This clonotype has ten or more counts. The chain links TRBV5-1 to TRBJ2-1; tentatively, D is TRBD2 (6 bases). Germline V lookup: CDR1 SGHRS, CDR2 YFSETQ. V lost 1 base and J lost 5, with 13 bases in between. CDR3 length equals 15 residues. The CDR3 is CASSLRLALNNEQFF. The DNA of the CDR3 is TGCGCCAGCAGCTTGAGGCTAGCGCTGAACAATGAGCAGTTCTTC.

This clonotype was found many times. The chain is built from TRBV29-1 and TRBJ2-3; D remains unclear. The CDR3 spans 11 residues. CDR1 and CDR2 (germline): SQVTM, ANQGSEA. The V gene lost 5 bases and the J gene lost 4 bases, with 7 bases spanning the gap. CDR3 residues: CSVPHPDTQYF. DNA of the CDR3: TGCAGCGTTCCTCATCCAGATACGCAGTATTTT.

Of note for this clonotype: A much larger clone lies a single base off, so this may be a read error. The chain carries TRBV12-3 or TRBV12-4 and TRBJ2-2, with 7 bases lining up with TRBD1. The CDR3 runs 13 residues. The CDR3 loop reads CASSQQGTGELSF. The CDR3 bases are TGTGCCAGCAGCCAACAGGGGACCGGGGAGCTGTCTTTT.

This clonotype was detected ten times or more. The gene calls are TRBV27 and TRBJ2-3; 10 positions agree with TRBD2. V lost 5 bases, J lost 1 base, and 12 bases stayed unmatched. The CDR3 sequence is 18 residues long. Per germline, CDR1 MNHEY and CDR2 SMNVEV (reference sequence). Here the CDR3 reads CASSPGAGGPRGTDTQYF. As DNA, the CDR3 is TGTGCCAGCAGTCCCGGAGCGGGGGGGCCGCGGGGCACAGATACGCAGTATTTT.

This clonotype was recorded many times. The V and J genes are TRBV29-1 and TRBJ2-5; no firm D call. V dropped 6 bases and J dropped 4 bases, with 18 bases sitting between them. This CDR3 contains 14 residues. The germline V gene encodes CDR1 SQVTM and CDR2 ANQGSEA. The CDR3 nucleotides are TGCAGCGTGGTGCTAGAACTTTGGGGAGAGACCCAGTACTTC. Translation: CSVVLELWGETQYF. Drawing the rest from reference TRBV29-1 and TRBJ2-5, the complete variable domain is SAVISQKPSRDICQRGTSLTIQCQVDSQVTMMFWYRQQPGQSLTLIATANQGSEATYESGFVIDKFPISRPNLTFSTLTVSNMSPEDSSIYLCSVVLELWGETQYFGPGTRLLVL.

The chain has TRBV6-5 and TRBJ1-2; no clear D gene. The V gene lost 6 bases and the J gene lost 6 bases, with 14 bases spanning the gap. The CDR3 extends over 13 amino acids. Germline assignment: CDR1 MNHEY and CDR2 SVGAGI. CDR3 sequence: CASRDRGSHGYTF. CDR3 DNA: TGTGCCAGCAGAGACCGAGGGAGTCATGGCTACACCTTC.

This clonotype was seen ten or more times. This rearrangement joins TRBV7-8 to TRBJ2-7; a weak D match, TRBD1 (6 bases). The germline V gene has CDR1 SGHVS and CDR2 FQNEAQ. The V end lost 3 bases, the J end lost 0 bases, and 9 bases lay between the germline ends. The length of the CDR3 is 14 residues. CDR3 amino acids: CASSFGQSSYEQYF. CDR3 sequence (DNA): TGTGCCAGCAGCTTCGGACAGAGCTCCTACGAGCAGTACTTC.

The rearrangement uses TRBV5-5 and TRBJ1-1; tentatively, D is TRBD1 (6 bases). Germline V lookup: CDR1 SGHKS, CDR2 YYEKEE (reference sequence). This CDR3 spans 15 amino acids. V was cut by 0 bases and J by 6 bases, with 15 bases left in between. CDR3 loop: CASSLVDSLGSEAFF. The CDR3, as DNA: TGTGCCAGCAGCTTGGTGGACAGTCTGGGCTCTGAAGCTTTCTTT.

The chain joins TRBV7-8 to TRBJ2-1, with D possibly being TRBD1 or TRBD2 (5 bases each). V shed 5 bases and J shed 0 bases, with 17 bases lying between them. Looked up from germline, CDR1 is SGHVS and CDR2 is FQNEAQ. This CDR3 is built from 17 residues. The CDR3 sequence is CASSLLVWGSSYNEQFF. CDR3 sequence (DNA): TGTGCCAGCAGCCTCCTGGTTTGGGGGAGCTCCTACAATGAGCAGTTCTTC. Full variable domain (rest looked up from reference TRBV7-8 and TRBJ2-1): GAGVSQSPRYKVAKRGQDVALRCDPISGHVSLFWYQQALGQGPEFLTYFQNEAQLDKSGLPSDRFFAERPEGSVSTLKIQRTQQEDSAVYLCASSLLVWGSSYNEQFFGPGTRLTVL.

This clonotype was seen repeatedly, ten times or more. This rearrangement joins TRBV27 to TRBJ1-2; 9 nucleotides match TRBD1. This CDR3 has 15 amino acids. Germline V gene lookup returns CDR1 MNHEY and CDR2 SMNVEV (reference sequence). Germline trimming cut 5 bases from V and 4 bases from J; bases unmatched to any gene: 8. CDR3 residues: CASSPRQGEGYGYTF. The CDR3 DNA sequence: TGTGCCAGCAGTCCACGACAGGGGGAGGGCTATGGCTACACCTTC.

This clonotype came up many times. V and J are TRBV30 and TRBJ1-2; no firm D call. Trimming took off 2 bases at V and 7 bases at J, with 14 bases between the two ends. CDR1 is GTSNPN and CDR2 is SVGIG in the germline V gene (reference sequence). CDR3 length: 13 residues. CDR3 protein: CAWSKGRAGGYTF. The CDR3 DNA reads TGTGCCTGGAGTAAGGGTCGGGCTGGTGGCTACACCTTC.

The rearrangement joins TRBV20-1 to TRBJ2-3, with D possibly TRBD1 on 5 matching bases. The V gene lost 0 bases and the J gene lost 0 bases, with 13 bases spanning the gap. CDR3 size: 16 residues. Germline values: CDR1 DFQATT, CDR2 SNEGSKA (reference sequence). The CDR3 sequence is CSARDGATQSTDTQYF. In nucleotides, the CDR3 is TGCAGTGCTAGAGATGGGGCTACCCAGAGCACAGATACGCAGTATTTT.

This clonotype came up many times. The genes are TRBV12-3 or TRBV12-4 and TRBJ2-2; no reliable D call. The CDR3 is made up of 13 amino acids. Between the trimmed V and J ends, which lost 5 bases and 6 bases, there was a span of 10 bases. CDR3 coding DNA: TGTGCCAGCAGTCACAGCGAATCCGGGGAGCTGTTTTTT. Its protein is CASSHSESGELFF.

This clonotype was found many times. This rearrangement joins TRBV12-3 or TRBV12-4 to TRBJ2-1; D possibly corresponds to TRBD1 (5 bases). This CDR3 is built from 13 residues. Deletions cut 5 bases from V and 7 bases from J, with 12 bases between. The DNA of the CDR3 is TGTGCCAGCAGTCCCACGACAGAAAATGAGCAGTTCTTC. Protein sequence: CASSPTTENEQFF.

The sample holds many counts of this clonotype. Here the CDR3 reads CSARAGGGYTF. CDR3 nucleotides: TGCAGTGCTAGAGCGGGGGGCGGCTACACCTTC. V gene TRBV20-1 combines with J gene TRBJ1-2, with a possible D match to TRBD1 (6 bases). V was pared by 1 base and J by 8 bases, with 8 bases between. The CDR3 spans 11 residues. The germline V gene has CDR1 DFQATT and CDR2 SNEGSKA (reference sequence).

In its sample, this clonotype was seen many times. V usage is TRBV5-1 and J usage is TRBJ2-2; a weak D match, TRBD1 (6 bases). The CDR3 covers 15 residues. Per the germline V gene, CDR1 is SGHRS and CDR2 is YFSETQ. V dropped 1 base and J dropped 3 bases, with 10 bases sitting between them. In nucleotides, the CDR3 is TGCGCCAGCAGCTTGATGGGGGCTTACACCGGGGAGCTGTTTTTT. The encoded protein is CASSLMGAYTGELFF.

This clonotype was counted many times. This chain uses TRBV20-1 with TRBJ2-5; TRBD2 is a possible D gene (6 bases). Trimming pared 3 bases from V and 5 bases from J, leaving 13 bases between. Germline assignment: CDR1 DFQATT and CDR2 SNEGSKA (reference sequence). The CDR3 contains 13 residues. The CDR3 DNA reads TGCAGTGCTAGTAGCGGTTGGGGGGAGACCCAGTACTTC. The encoded protein is CSASSGWGETQYF.

This clonotype was found many times. This sequence joins TRBV2 and TRBJ2-6; 7 nucleotides line up with TRBD2. The germline CDR1 and CDR2 sequences are SNHLY and FYNNEI. CDR3 length: 17 amino acids. Trimming at V came to 11 bases and at J to 0 bases, leaving 13 bases not matched to a gene. The CDR3 sequence is CAAKQAGLSSGANVLTF. For the CDR3, the DNA is TGTGCCGCCAAGCAAGCGGGACTCTCCTCTGGGGCCAACGTCCTGACTTTC.

This clonotype was picked up many times. V and J are TRBV29-1 and TRBJ2-1, with 8 bases identical to TRBD1. Germline lookup yields CDR1 SQVTM and CDR2 ANQGSEA. J gave up 8 bases and V 6 bases, and 12 bases lay outside the gene matches. The CDR3 runs to 14 residues. CDR3 DNA: TGCAGCGTCCCGGCGGACAGGGATTTCTATGAGCAGTTCTTC. Amino acid sequence: CSVPADRDFYEQFF.

This clonotype was detected many times. The rearrangement uses TRBV10-3 and TRBJ2-3; D is unclear. Germline lookup yields CDR1 ENHRY and CDR2 SYGVKD. The CDR3 contains 11 residues. Between the trimmed V and J ends, which lost 6 bases and 4 bases, there was a span of 5 bases. CDR3 bases: TGTGCCATCAGCCTAGCAGATACGCAGTATTTT. Its translation: CAISLADTQYF.

Ten or more counts support this clonotype. V and J are TRBV7-9 and TRBJ1-3, with 7 bases that match TRBD1. The V gene's germline CDR1 is SEHNR and CDR2 FQNEAQ (reference sequence). There are 11 residues in the CDR3. CDR3 sequence (DNA): TGTGCGACAGGGAGCGGAAACACCATATATTTT. Protein sequence: CATGSGNTIYF. The variable domain in full, with the rest retrieved from reference TRBV7-9 and TRBJ1-3, is DTGVSQNPRHKITKRGQNVTFRCDPISEHNRLYWYRQTLGQGPEFLTYFQNEAQLEKSRLLSDRFSAERPKGSFSTLEIQRTEQGDSAMYLCATGSGNTIYFGEGSWLTVV.

This clonotype was detected many times. CDR3 residues: CASGGQGRTEAFF. In DNA form, the CDR3 reads TGTGCCAGCGGAGGACAGGGAAGGACTGAAGCTTTCTTT. The chain combines TRBV25-1 with TRBJ1-1; 8 bases are shared with TRBD1. CDR1 is MGHDK and CDR2 is SYGVNS in the germline V gene. The CDR3 is made up of 13 amino acids. Trimming took 8 bases from V and 5 from J; bases not matched to a gene: 7.

This clonotype has a count of ten or more. The chain links TRBV7-8 to TRBJ2-1; possibly TRBD2 for D (7 bases). CDR3 length: 17 amino acids. V was trimmed by 4 bases and J by 4 bases, leaving 20 bases between them. Germline V CDR1 and CDR2: SGHVS, FQNEAQ. CDR3 sequence reads: CASSSQRGGGTYNEQFF. In nucleotides, the CDR3 is TGTGCCAGCAGCTCTCAAAGGGGGGGGGGTACTTACAATGAGCAGTTCTTC.